Shown below are 20 T cell receptor beta chains from a single sample sequenced in a study of T-cell reconstitution after alpha-beta-depleted transplantation in children. Unique molecular identifiers were incorporated during preparation of the TCRbeta library. TCRdb processed the PCR reads anew with MiXCR; each CDR3 protein has one entry. This table has 360,000 or so distinct CDR3 sequences, over 20% appearing once. Material: PBMCs from the stem cell graft donor, obtained from the stem cell graft. These receptors were obtained from a human donor who donated a stem cell graft to a child with acute myeloid leukemia.

In its sample, this clonotype was seen a few times. This chain connects TRBV29-1 to TRBJ2-3; 8 bases agree with TRBD1. The ends lost 2 bases at V and 4 bases at J; junction bases unmatched: 17. CDR1 is SQVTM, CDR2 ANQGSEA, per germline. This CDR3 is built from 18 residues. The CDR3 DNA follows: TGCAGCGTTGAATTCCGATCCCATAGGACAGGGCGGGCAGATACGCAGTATTTT. It yields the protein CSVEFRSHRTGRADTQYF.

This clonotype was counted only a few times. CDR3 nucleotide sequence: TGCAGTGCTAGGATTCGGGGGAGGGCCTCCTACAATGAGCAGTTCTTC. Translation: CSARIRGRASYNEQFF. The chain has TRBV20-1 and TRBJ2-1; TRBD2 agrees at 7 bases. The junction had 8 bases not matched to a gene; V was cut back by 3 bases and J by 0 bases. CDR3 length: 16 residues. CDR1 and CDR2 (germline): DFQATT, SNEGSKA (reference sequence).

V and J are TRBV7-3 and TRBJ2-5; the D call may be TRBD1 or TRBD2 (5 bases each). Trimming shortened V by 2 bases and J by 7 bases, and 23 bases separated the two germline ends. Germline V gene sequence: CDR1 SGHTA, CDR2 FQGTGA. This CDR3 comprises 17 residues. CDR3 bases: TGTGCCAGCAGCTTATCCTCTTCCGGGGTCAAAACAGGGACCCAGTACTTC. Translating it yields CASSLSSSGVKTGTQYF. Supplemented by reference TRBV7-3 and TRBJ2-5, the full variable domain reads GAGVSQTPSNKVTEKGKYVELRCDPISGHTALYWYRQSLGQGPEFLIYFQGTGAADDSGLPNDRFFAVRPEGSVSTLKIQRTERGDSAVYLCASSLSSSGVKTGTQYFGPGTRLLVL.

The chain combines TRBV3-1 with TRBJ2-1; 8 bases are a match to TRBD2. The germline V gene has CDR1 LGHDT and CDR2 YNNKEL (reference sequence). The CDR3 has 15 amino acids. J lost 5 bases, V lost 4 bases, and 7 bases had no gene match. As DNA, the CDR3 is TGTGCCAGCAGCCGGAGGACTAGCCTCAACAATGAGCAGTTCTTC. This sequence encodes CASSRRTSLNNEQFF.

This clonotype was seen only a few times. The chain recombines TRBV4-2 with TRBJ2-1, with D tentatively TRBD2 (5 bases). V was trimmed by 0 bases and J by 3 bases, leaving 15 bases between them. The CDR3 loop spans 17 amino acids. The germline CDR1 and CDR2 sequences are LGHNA and YNFKEQ. In nucleotides, the CDR3 is TGTGCCAGCAGCCAAGATGGGGAGAGGGAAATCTACAATGAGCAGTTCTTC. Translated: CASSQDGEREIYNEQFF.

This clonotype was observed a few times. CDR3 sequence: CSARRHGGTAEQYF. CDR3 in DNA: TGCAGTGCTAGACGCCACGGGGGGACGGCCGAGCAGTACTTC. J is TRBJ2-7 and V is TRBV20-1; 7 bases map to TRBD2. Germline loops: CDR1 DFQATT, CDR2 SNEGSKA (reference sequence). The CDR3 totals 14 residues. Germline trimming cut 2 bases from V and 6 bases from J; bases unmatched to any gene: 10.

This clonotype was detected only a few times. This sequence joins TRBV29-1 and TRBJ2-4, with D uncertain. The CDR3 has 14 residues. Between the trimmed V and J ends, which lost 0 bases and 5 bases, there was a span of 11 bases. Per the germline V gene, CDR1 is SQVTM and CDR2 is ANQGSEA. CDR3: CSVEDLRAENIQYF. The CDR3, as DNA: TGCAGCGTTGAAGATCTAAGGGCGGAAAACATTCAGTACTTC.

This clonotype was picked up a small number of times. The genes are TRBV12-3 or TRBV12-4 and TRBJ2-1; 11 bases align to TRBD2. The CDR3 is 13 amino acids. Trimming took 8 bases from V and 9 from J; bases not matched to a gene: 6. The CDR3 DNA follows: TGTGCCAGCGGGGCTAGCGGGAGGCTTGAGCAGTTCTTC. Amino acids: CASGASGRLEQFF.

This clonotype was found many times. The V and J genes are TRBV15 and TRBJ2-1; possible D gene TRBD2, 7 bases. This CDR3 is 16 amino acids long. Trimming shortened V by 4 bases and J by 0 bases, and 13 bases separated the two germline ends. Per germline, CDR1 LNHNV and CDR2 YYDKDF (reference sequence). The CDR3 DNA is TGTGCCACCAGCACAGCGGGACAAATCTCCTACAATGAGCAGTTCTTC. This gives the protein CATSTAGQISYNEQFF.

The table lists this clonotype with a few counts. The V gene is TRBV20-1, the J gene TRBJ1-5; a weak D match, TRBD1 (5 bases). CDR1 is DFQATT, CDR2 SNEGSKA, per germline (reference sequence). The ends were cut back, 4 bases at V and 6 bases at J, with 10 bases in the middle. There are 12 residues in the CDR3. This CDR3 reads CSAKVGGQPQHF. For the CDR3, the DNA is TGCAGTGCTAAGGTGGGGGGTCAGCCCCAGCATTTT.

This chain uses TRBV28 with TRBJ2-7; 7 nucleotides match TRBD1. The ends lost 5 bases at V and 5 bases at J; junction bases unmatched: 6. The CDR3 runs to 13 residues. Germline V gene sequence: CDR1 MDHEN, CDR2 SYDVKM. CDR3 region: CASSDRDMDEQYF. The CDR3, as DNA: TGTGCCAGCAGTGACAGGGATATGGACGAGCAGTACTTC.

This clonotype appeared a few times. The CDR3 protein is CASSEHRNQETQYF. CDR3 in DNA: TGCGCCAGCAGCGAGCACAGAAATCAAGAGACCCAGTACTTC. This chain uses TRBV10-2 with TRBJ2-5; the D is unclear. V gave up 6 bases and J gave up 2 bases, with 13 bases separating them. CDR3 length: 14 amino acids. The germline V gene encodes CDR1 WSHSY and CDR2 SAAADI.

This clonotype was found a few times. The chain combines TRBV7-3 with TRBJ2-1, with 7 bases aligning to TRBD2. The ends lost 0 bases at V and 7 bases at J; junction bases unmatched: 6. The germline gives CDR1 SGHTA, CDR2 FQGTGA. The CDR3 loop spans 15 amino acids. The CDR3 loop is CASSLTGGPENEQFF. DNA for the CDR3: TGTGCCAGCAGCTTAACGGGAGGGCCAGAGAATGAGCAGTTCTTC.

The chain employs TRBV12-3 or TRBV12-4 and TRBJ2-4; D gene ambiguous. The V and J ends lost 4 bases and 1 base respectively, with 8 bases between them. The CDR3 sequence is 14 residues long. The CDR3, as DNA: TGTGCCAGCAGTTCACTACCGGCCAAAAACATTCAGTACTTC. It is translated as CASSSLPAKNIQYF.

This clonotype was seen ten or more times. This sequence joins TRBV20-1 and TRBJ2-7; D is unclear. The V end lost 6 bases, the J end lost 3 bases, and 18 bases lay between the germline ends. The CDR3 totals 14 residues. In germline, CDR1 is DFQATT, CDR2 SNEGSKA (reference sequence). In DNA form, the CDR3 reads TGCAGTGCGGGATGGGTGTCCTCACGCTACGAGCAGTACTTC. Translated: CSAGWVSSRYEQYF.

The CDR3 is CASSQKSAWPHEQYF. In nucleotides, the CDR3 is TGTGCCAGCAGCCAAAAGTCAGCCTGGCCTCACGAGCAGTACTTC. The V and J genes are TRBV3-1 and TRBJ2-7, with unresolved D. Trimming cost V 2 bases and J 5 bases, with 16 bases left between them. Germline V gene sequence: CDR1 LGHDT, CDR2 YNNKEL (reference sequence). The CDR3 is 15 residues long.

The chain joins TRBV7-9 to TRBJ2-7, with D hard to call. The CDR3 totals 15 residues. CDR1 is SEHNR and CDR2 is FQNEAQ in the germline V gene (reference sequence). V lost 4 bases and J 6 bases, leaving 19 bases between the germline ends. The CDR3 loop reads CASSSGRGSPTEQYF. CDR3 bases: TGTGCCAGCAGCTCTGGCCGAGGCTCACCCACCGAGCAGTACTTC.

About this clonotype: An end of the junction differs from the germline gene, which may be a read error. This chain joins TRBV20-1 and TRBJ2-3; 9 nucleotides line up with TRBD2. Germline CDR1 reads DFQATT; CDR2 reads SNEGSKA (reference sequence). The CDR3 contains 16 residues. CDR3 protein: CSARDMLAGSSSLPHF. The CDR3 DNA follows: TGCAGTGCTAGAGATATGCTAGCGGGAAGTTCGTCTCTACCTCATTTT.

The chain links TRBV5-1 to TRBJ2-1; 9 positions match TRBD2. The CDR3 consists of 16 residues. Germline CDR1 and CDR2: SGHRS and YFSETQ. J was trimmed by 8 bases and V by 1 base; bases with no gene match: 10. CDR3 coding DNA: TGCGCCAGCAGCTTGCATGGGCGGGAGGGCCGGGATGAGCAGTTCTTC. Its protein is CASSLHGREGRDEQFF. The full variable domain, with the rest looked up from reference TRBV5-1 and TRBJ2-1, is KAGVTQTPRYLIKTRGQQVTLSCSPISGHRSVSWYQQTPGQGLQFLFEYFSETQRNKGNFPGRFSGRQFSNSRSEMNVSTLELGDSALYLCASSLHGREGRDEQFFGPGTRLTVL.

There are many counts of this clonotype. This sequence joins TRBV7-6 and TRBJ2-7, with D perhaps matching TRBD2 (6 bases). The CDR3 extends over 15 amino acids. Trimming removed 5 bases from V and 0 bases from J, with 14 bases in between. Germline V gives CDR1 SGHVS, CDR2 FNYEAQ. The chain's CDR3 is CASSLNLGLSYEQYF. The CDR3 bases are TGTGCCAGCAGCCTTAATCTGGGACTCTCCTACGAGCAGTACTTC.